These 13 T cell receptor beta chains came from one sample sequenced in a study of cytomegalovirus exposure and HLA in healthy donors. Use of 60 Vbeta and 13 Jbeta primers characterized the PCR. Sequencing used immunoSEQ multiplex PCR; TCRdb keeps in-frame clones, though not all of them. Of 150,000 to 200,000 clones in the sample, 87% were seen once. Sequences were obtained from PBMCs. All receptors derive from a girl under three years old in good health and CMV-seronegative.

The chain is built from TRBV19 and TRBJ1-1; 7 bases align to TRBD1. J lost 2 bases, V lost 7 bases, and 7 bases had no gene match. CDR1 is LNHDA, CDR2 SQIVND, per germline (reference sequence). This CDR3 is built from 14 residues. In DNA form, the CDR3 reads TGTGCCAGTATCCACAGGGGAATCAACACTGAAGCTTTCTTT. Its translation is CASIHRGINTEAFF.

This chain joins TRBV27 and TRBJ2-5; D might be TRBD1 (7 bases). The germline V and J ends were trimmed by 5 bases and 7 bases, with 14 bases remaining between them. The CDR3 spans 13 residues. Germline CDR1 and CDR2: MNHEY and SMNVEV (reference sequence). The CDR3 region is CASSPPGGLTQYF. CDR3 nucleotide sequence: TGTGCCAGCAGTCCTCCAGGGGGGTTGACCCAGTACTTC.

This clone appeared a few times. The genes are TRBV4-1 and TRBJ2-1; the match to TRBD2 covers 7 bases. This CDR3 region has 14 residues. J gave up 8 bases and V 1 base, and 5 bases lay outside the gene matches. CDR1 and CDR2 (germline): MGHRA, YSYEKL. In nucleotides, the CDR3 is TGCGCCAGCAGCCAAGCTCTCCGGGGGGATGAGCAGTTCTTC. It encodes CASSQALRGDEQFF.

This clone was seen just once. J is TRBJ2-7 and V is TRBV19, with 7 bases fitting TRBD2. The CDR3 spans 14 residues. V gave up 3 bases and J gave up 3 bases; unmatched junction bases: 5. Germline V CDR1 and CDR2: LNHDA, SQIVND (reference sequence). The CDR3 sequence: CASSIGGRHYEQYF. The CDR3 DNA follows: TGTGCCAGTAGTATCGGGGGGAGGCACTACGAGCAGTACTTC.

The table lists this clone with a few counts. The chain joins TRBV6-1 to TRBJ2-3; 9 bases agree with TRBD2. Looked up from germline, CDR1 is MNHNS and CDR2 is SASEGT. The CDR3 covers 15 residues. J gave up 0 bases and V 10 bases, and 8 bases lay outside the gene matches. The CDR3 here is CATRLAVSSTDTQYF. CDR3 sequence (DNA): TGTGCCACTCGACTAGCGGTCTCTAGCACAGATACGCAGTATTTT.

In this sample, this clone turned up once. Written as DNA, the CDR3 is TGTGCCAGCAGTGGGACTATCCAAGAGACCCAGTACTTC. Translated, it gives CASSGTIQETQYF. The J gene is TRBJ2-5, the V gene TRBV7-6; TRBD2 matches 7 bases. The CDR3 is 13 amino acids. CDR1 is SGHVS and CDR2 is FNYEAQ in the germline V gene. Trimming at V came to 6 bases and at J to 1 base, leaving 2 bases not matched to a gene. Full variable domain (rest looked up from reference TRBV7-6 and TRBJ2-5): GAGVSQSPRYKVTKRGQDVALRCDPISGHVSLYWYRQALGQGPEFLTYFNYEAQQDKSGLPNDRFSAERPEGSISTLTIQRTEQRDSAMYRCASSGTIQETQYFGPGTRLLVL.

The chain uses TRBV25-1 and TRBJ2-1; possibly TRBD2 for D (6 bases). The length of the CDR3 is 16 residues. CDR1 and CDR2 from the germline V gene are MGHDK and SYGVNS. V dropped 2 bases and J dropped 3 bases, with 14 bases sitting between them. The chain's CDR3 is CASSERSGAVYNEQFF. The CDR3 DNA is TGTGCCAGCAGTGAACGTAGCGGAGCGGTCTACAATGAGCAGTTCTTC.

This chain uses TRBV27 with TRBJ2-7, with 8 positions matching TRBD2. With 3 bases clipped from V and 0 bases from J, the junction kept 7 bases outside the gene matches. CDR1 and CDR2 (germline): MNHEY, SMNVEV (reference sequence). This CDR3 has 16 amino acids. The CDR3: CASSFGAGDFSYEQYF. Written as DNA, the CDR3 is TGTGCCAGCAGTTTTGGAGCGGGGGATTTCTCCTACGAGCAGTACTTC.

The V call is TRBV27, the J call TRBJ2-2; no definite D call. The CDR3 sequence is 14 residues long. CDR1 is MNHEY and CDR2 is SMNVEV in the germline V gene (reference sequence). The V end lost 2 bases, the J end lost 2 bases, and 6 bases lay between the germline ends. The CDR3 sequence: CASSLIENTGELFF. The CDR3 coding sequence is TGTGCCAGCAGTTTAATAGAAAACACCGGGGAGCTGTTTTTT.

This clone was detected a few times. The V and J genes are TRBV7-9 and TRBJ2-7; D is ambiguous. V was cut by 1 base and J by 4 bases, with 5 bases left in between. CDR1 and CDR2 from the germline V gene are SEHNR and FQNEAQ (reference sequence). The CDR3 runs 12 residues. CDR3: CASSLGDYEQYF. The CDR3 coding sequence is TGTGCCAGCAGCTTAGGAGATTACGAGCAGTACTTC.

This chain connects TRBV30 to TRBJ1-2, with D possibly matching TRBD1 (6 bases). V dropped 2 bases and J dropped 6 bases, with 16 bases sitting between them. Germline CDR1 is GTSNPN and CDR2 is SVGIG (reference sequence). The CDR3 loop spans 14 amino acids. The CDR3 reads CAWSTTGTFDGYTF. Written as DNA, the CDR3 is TGTGCCTGGAGTACTACCGGGACATTCGATGGCTACACCTTC.

V and J are TRBV6-5 and TRBJ2-2; D gene unclear. CDR1 MNHEY and CDR2 SVGAGI come from the germline V gene. Trimming stripped 1 base from V and 1 base from J, with 7 bases between. The CDR3 consists of 15 residues. The CDR3 region has the DNA TGTGCCAGCAGTTACTTGCCAGGGAACACCGGGGAGCTGTTTTTT. It yields the protein CASSYLPGNTGELFF.

This clone showed up just a few times. V and J are TRBV10-3 and TRBJ2-3; D not resolved. The CDR3 sequence is 13 residues long. The germline V and J ends were trimmed by 4 bases and 0 bases, with 5 bases remaining between them. Germline V gene sequence: CDR1 ENHRY, CDR2 SYGVKD. The CDR3 nucleotides are TGTGCCATCAGTGTCGGTAGCACAGATACGCAGTATTTT. It specifies CAISVGSTDTQYF.